This T cell receptor (beta chain) comes out of a study of T cell clones after liver transplantation. Study information: Subjects received no induction therapy and standard immunosuppression until randomization at 12-24 months post-transplant.

CDR1 and CDR2 (germline): SGHAT, FQNNGV. Trimming pared 0 bases from V and 0 bases from J, leaving 11 bases between. The CDR3 length is 16 residues. Profiled with immunoSEQ multiplex PCR; TCRdb holds only in-frame clones, not every one. Among some 45,000 clones listed, 86% were seen once. Thawed unstimulated PBMCs were FACS-sorted by CD3, CD4 and CD8 into two populations. The chain employs TRBV11-2 and TRBJ1-1; D call uncertain. This sequence was found in a human patient who received a liver transplant. Some T cells may be the graft donor's. Sequenced here: CD4+ T cells from blood, sampled 24 months after liver transplant. The CDR3 sequence is CASSLDPPLMNTEAFF. DNA for the CDR3: TGTGCCAGCAGCTTAGATCCGCCACTCATGAACACTGAAGCTTTCTTT.